One T cell receptor beta chain is described in this entry. These data originate in a study of cytomegalovirus exposure and HLA in healthy donors. Primers included in the PCR were 60 Vbeta and 13 Jbeta primers. Profiling relied on immunoSEQ multiplex PCR, and the TCRdb table lists in-frame clones only, not all of them. The sample includes more than 95,000 clones. The CDR3 length is 15 residues. The germline V gene encodes CDR1 SGHNT and CDR2 YYREEE (reference sequence). The J segment lost 2 bases and the V segment lost 3 bases, leaving 7 bases of the junction unmatched. The chain links TRBV5-4 to TRBJ2-7; 8 bases match TRBD1. The specimen sequenced was PBMCs. The TCR originated in a man in his forties in good health and CMV-seronegative. The CDR3: CASSSTDRGPYEQYF. CDR3 coding DNA: TGTGCCAGCAGCTCTACCGACAGGGGTCCCTACGAGCAGTACTTC.